This T cell receptor (beta chain) derives from a study of shared clonotypes between healthy human individuals. The overall study: The study used three CD4 naive, three CD4 memory, two CD8 naive and one CD8 memory plate per donor.

The naive CD8 population came from CD45RO-negative cells selected for CCR7, without terminally differentiated effector memory CD45RA+ cells. Sorted-subset replicate PCRs used 200 ng of genomic DNA. This amount corresponded to approximately 30,000 T cell genomes. Repertoires were generated with immunoSEQ multiplex PCR, while TCRdb's copy carries only in-frame clones and drops some. This table holds around 2,100,000 clones, about 95% found once. Details on this clone: Within the sample, other DNA sequences also encode this same CDR3.

The receptor's source is a man younger than 35 in good health. Sample: naive CD8+ T cells sorted from blood.

CDR3 DNA sequence: TGTGCCAGCAGCCCGGGACTGAACACTGAAGCTTTCTTT. Translated, it gives CASSPGLNTEAFF. The rearrangement joins TRBV7-6 to TRBJ1-1; perhaps TRBD1 as D (5 bases). Germline lookup yields CDR1 SGHVS and CDR2 FNYEAQ. The CDR3 consists of 13 residues. Trimming cost V 5 bases and J 0 bases, with 7 bases left between them.